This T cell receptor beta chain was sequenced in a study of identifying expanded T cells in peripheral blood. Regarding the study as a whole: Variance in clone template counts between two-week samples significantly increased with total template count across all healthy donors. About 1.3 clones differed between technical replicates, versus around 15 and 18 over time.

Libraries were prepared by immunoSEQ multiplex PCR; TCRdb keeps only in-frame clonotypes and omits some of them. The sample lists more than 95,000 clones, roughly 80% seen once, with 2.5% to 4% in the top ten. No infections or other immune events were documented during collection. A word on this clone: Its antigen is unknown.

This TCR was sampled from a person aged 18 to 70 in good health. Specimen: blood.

CDR3 amino acids: CASSTGPLSSGNTIYF. DNA of the CDR3: TGTGCCAGTAGCACAGGACCGTTGTCCTCTGGAAACACCATATATTTT. This rearrangement joins TRBV19 to TRBJ1-3; the D gene is possibly TRBD1 (5 bases). V was trimmed by 6 bases and J by 0 bases, leaving 15 bases between them. Germline V CDR1 and CDR2: LNHDA, SQIVND (reference sequence). This CDR3 spans 16 amino acids.